This T cell receptor (beta chain) was identified in a study of T-cell reconstitution after alpha-beta-depleted transplantation in children. Unique molecular identifiers were used to barcode this TCRbeta library. TCRdb ran MiXCR on the PCR reads and lists one entry per CDR3 protein. The sample includes approximately 400,000 distinct CDR3 sequences, about a tenth of them seen just once. V was shortened by 7 bases and J by 0 bases, with 13 bases between the two germline ends. Germline CDR1 SGHTA, CDR2 FQGNSA. The CDR3 has 15 amino acids. Source: PBMCs from the stem cell graft donor, taken from the stem cell graft. This TCR came from a human donor who donated a stem cell graft to a child with acute myeloid leukemia. The chain employs TRBV7-2 and TRBJ1-5; maybe TRBD1 (6 bases). CDR3 bases: TGTGCCAGCACCATCAGGGGCGGTAGCAATCAGCCCCAGCATTTT. Translating it yields CASTIRGGSNQPQHF.